The 11 T cell receptor beta chains below all came from one sample that was sequenced in a study of molecular identifiers for immune sequencing clone quantification. In TCRdb, the PCR reads were re-called with MiXCR into one record per CDR3 protein. The sample gives more than 300,000 distinct CDR3 sequences, about 21% of which show up once; about 0.81% is in the top ten. The sequenced sample was naive CD8+ T cells from blood, with Jurkat cell RNA spiked in. Documented subset: FACS-sorted CD8+CD4-CCR7+CD45RA+ naive T cells. The source is a human donor in good health. Some libraries in this study had Jurkat cell RNA spiked in.

As to this clonotype: A read error may explain this, as a much larger clone is one base away. This chain uses TRBV20-1 with TRBJ2-3; 12 bases line up with TRBD2. The CDR3 sequence is 16 residues long. Germline V CDR1 and CDR2: DFQATT, SNEGSKA (reference sequence). The DNA for the CDR3 is TGCAGTGCTAGGAGACTAGCGGGAGCGGAGTCAGATACGCGGTATTTT. This codes for CSARRLAGAESDTRYF.

This clonotype was counted ten times or more. This rearrangement joins TRBV29-1 to TRBJ1-1; tentatively, D is TRBD1 (6 bases). Between the trimmed V and J ends, which lost 4 bases and 7 bases, there was a span of 10 bases. This CDR3 comprises 11 residues. Germline CDR1 is SQVTM and CDR2 is ANQGSEA. CDR3 sequence (DNA): TGCAGCGTTGGAAGGACAGTTGAAGCTTTCTTT. Amino acid sequence: CSVGRTVEAFF.

V gene TRBV2 combines with J gene TRBJ2-7, with D perhaps matching TRBD2 (5 bases). CDR1 is SNHLY, CDR2 FYNNEI, per germline. There are 11 residues in the CDR3. The V end was cut by 6 bases, the J end by 4 bases, with 7 bases between. CDR3 DNA: TGTGCCAGCAGGGGAGAGTACGAGCAGTACTTC. The encoded protein is CASRGEYEQYF.

This clonotype appeared many times. The V gene is TRBV5-1, the J gene TRBJ2-7, with 13 positions matching TRBD2. Germline CDR1 is SGHRS and CDR2 is YFSETQ. Trimming took 1 base from V and 2 from J; bases not matched to a gene: 9. The CDR3 spans 18 residues. This CDR3 is CASSLRGLAGAAPYEQYF. As DNA, the CDR3 is TGCGCCAGCAGCTTGAGAGGACTAGCGGGAGCAGCCCCCTACGAGCAGTACTTC. The full variable domain, rest sourced from reference TRBV5-1 and TRBJ2-7, is KAGVTQTPRYLIKTRGQQVTLSCSPISGHRSVSWYQQTPGQGLQFLFEYFSETQRNKGNFPGRFSGRQFSNSRSEMNVSTLELGDSALYLCASSLRGLAGAAPYEQYFGPGTRLTVT.

Many counts were recorded for this clonotype. The junction departs from germline at one end; a sequencing error may be responsible. The CDR3 loop is CAISEGTGATSF. DNA for the CDR3: TGTGCCATCAGTGAGGGGACAGGGGCCACCAGCTTC. J is TRBJ1-2 and V is TRBV10-3, with TRBD1 identical over 10 bases. CDR3 length equals 12 residues. Per germline, CDR1 ENHRY and CDR2 SYGVKD.

There are many counts of this clonotype. J is TRBJ1-5 and V is TRBV15; no clear D. Germline V gene lookup returns CDR1 LNHNV and CDR2 YYDKDF (reference sequence). Trimming took 3 bases from V and 3 from J, leaving 9 bases between them. The CDR3 totals 14 residues. DNA of the CDR3: TGTGCCACCAGCAGCCGGTTGGACAATCAGCCCCAGCATTTT. Its protein product is CATSSRLDNQPQHF.

Many counts were recorded for this clonotype. The rearrangement uses TRBV9 and TRBJ2-6, with D perhaps TRBD2 (6 bases). V was trimmed by 5 bases and J by 2 bases, leaving 14 bases between them. This CDR3 has 16 amino acids. Germline V gives CDR1 SGDLS, CDR2 YYNGEE. In nucleotides, the CDR3 is TGTGCCAGCAGTGGGACTGTCCCTACTGGGGCCAACGTCCTGACTTTC. This codes for CASSGTVPTGANVLTF.

A word on this clonotype: The junction departs from the called germline gene at one end, perhaps through a read error. This chain uses TRBV27 with TRBJ2-7, with D unclear. Germline lookup yields CDR1 MNHEY and CDR2 SMNVEV (reference sequence). This CDR3 region has 13 residues. In DNA form, the CDR3 reads TGTACCAGCAGCACCTTGGTCGGCTACGAGCAGTACTTC. This gives the protein CTSSTLVGYEQYF.

CDR3 region: CASTRGEYYGYTF. CDR3 bases: TGTGCCAGTACCAGGGGGGAATACTATGGCTACACCTTC. The genes are TRBV19 and TRBJ1-2; 7 bases line up with TRBD1. Germline CDR1 is LNHDA and CDR2 is SQIVND (reference sequence). CDR3 length equals 13 residues. Losses at the gene ends were 7 bases for V and 3 bases for J; bases not matched to a gene: 5.

The table lists this clonotype with many counts. The CDR3 loop is CATGPPRGEQFF. In DNA, the CDR3 is TGTGCCACCGGACCACCGAGGGGTGAGCAGTTCTTC. The chain joins TRBV24-1 to TRBJ2-1; D might be TRBD1 or TRBD2, each matching 5 bases. V was trimmed by 9 bases and J by 9 bases, leaving 14 bases between them. Germline assignment: CDR1 KGHDR and CDR2 SFDVKD. The CDR3 has 12 residues.

The table lists this clonotype with many counts. This chain uses TRBV4-1 with TRBJ2-5; 7 positions agree with TRBD2. The CDR3 has 16 residues. Germline values: CDR1 MGHRA, CDR2 YSYEKL. With 1 base clipped from V and 9 bases from J, the junction kept 14 bases outside the gene matches. The CDR3 here is CASSQVVSGRLLAQYF. The DNA of the CDR3 is TGCGCCAGCAGCCAAGTGGTTAGCGGGCGACTCTTGGCCCAGTACTTC.